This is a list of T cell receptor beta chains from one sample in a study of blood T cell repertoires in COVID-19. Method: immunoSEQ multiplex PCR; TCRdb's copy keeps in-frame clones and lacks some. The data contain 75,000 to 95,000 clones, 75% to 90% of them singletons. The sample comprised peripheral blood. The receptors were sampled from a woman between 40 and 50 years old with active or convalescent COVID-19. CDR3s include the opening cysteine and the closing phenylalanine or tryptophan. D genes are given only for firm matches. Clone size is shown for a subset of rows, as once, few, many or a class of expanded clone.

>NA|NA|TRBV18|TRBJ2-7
TGTGCCAGCTCGACAAATCCGCACGTCGAGCAGTACTTC
CASSTNPHVEQYF
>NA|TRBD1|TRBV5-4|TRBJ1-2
TGTGCCAGCAGCTACTCAGACAGGGGGCAGGGCTATGGCTACACCTTC
CASSYSDRGQGYGYTF
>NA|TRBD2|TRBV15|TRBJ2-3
TGTGCCACCAGCAGAGGGGGGACTAGCGGGGCCCTCACAGATACGCAGTATTTT
CATSRGGTSGALTDTQYF
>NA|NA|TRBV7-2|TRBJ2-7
TGTGCCAGCAGCTTAGTTCTAGCGAGCCCTATCTACGAGCAGTACTTC
CASSLVLASPIYEQYF
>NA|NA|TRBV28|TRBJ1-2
TGTGCCAGCAGTTTAGGGCAGAACTATGGCTACACCTTC
CASSLGQNYGYTF
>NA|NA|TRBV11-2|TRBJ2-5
TGTGCCAGCAGCTTAGACGGGGAGACCCAGTACTTC
CASSLDGETQYF
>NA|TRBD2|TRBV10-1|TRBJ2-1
TGCGCCAGCAGTGAGGGAGGCGGGAGGCCCTACAATGAGCAGTTCTTC
CASSEGGGRPYNEQFF
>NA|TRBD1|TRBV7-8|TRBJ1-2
TGTGCCAGCAGCCTCGCGGGACAGGACTACTATGGCTACACCTTC
CASSLAGQDYYGYTF
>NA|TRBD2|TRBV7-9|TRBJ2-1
TGTGCCAGCAGCTCCACTAGCGGGACCTTCTCCTACAATGAGCAGTTCTTC
CASSSTSGTFSYNEQFF
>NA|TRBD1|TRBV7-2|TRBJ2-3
TGTGCCAGCAGCTTTTTACAGGGGGCAGGTACGCAGTATTTT
CASSFLQGAGTQYF
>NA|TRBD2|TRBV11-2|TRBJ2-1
TGTGCCAGCAGCTCCCAAGCGGGAACCCACAATGAGCAGTTCTTC
CASSSQAGTHNEQFF
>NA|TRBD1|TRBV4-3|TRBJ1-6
TGCGCCAGCAGCCGGGGAGGTTGGGGACAGGGCGGAGCGACCCTCCACTTT
CASSRGGWGQGGATLHF
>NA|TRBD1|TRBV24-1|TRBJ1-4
TGTGCCACCAGTGATTCACAGGGGGCTAATGAAAAACTGTTTTTT
CATSDSQGANEKLFF
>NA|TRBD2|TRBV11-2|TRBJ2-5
TGTGCCAGCAGCTTGACTAGCGGGGGGTTCCAAGAGACCCAGTACTTC
CASSLTSGGFQETQYF
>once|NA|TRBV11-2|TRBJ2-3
TGTGCCAGCACCGGGGGTAGATCAGATACGCAGTATTTT
CASTGGRSDTQYF
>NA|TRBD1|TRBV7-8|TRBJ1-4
TGTGCCAGCAGCCAGGACAGGCGCCAACTGTTTTTT
CASSQDRRQLFF
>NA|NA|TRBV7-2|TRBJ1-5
TGTGCCAGCAGCTTATGGTCCCAGGGTAGTCAGCCCCAGCATTTT
CASSLWSQGSQPQHF
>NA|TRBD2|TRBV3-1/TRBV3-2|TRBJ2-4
TGTGCCAGCAGCCAATCGGGAGGGAACATTCAGTACTTC
CASSQSGGNIQYF
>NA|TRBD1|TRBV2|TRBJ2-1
TGTGCCAGCAGCGACGGACAGGGGGTCCAGGCACACAATGAGCAGTTCTTC
CASSDGQGVQAHNEQFF
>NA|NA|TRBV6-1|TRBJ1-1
TGTGCCAGCAGTGAAGTTGGCAGGGGAGTTGCTTTCTTT
CASSEVGRGVAFF
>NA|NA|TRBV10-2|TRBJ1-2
TGCGCCAGCAGTGAGGGCCCAGGGATTGGCTACACCTTC
CASSEGPGIGYTF
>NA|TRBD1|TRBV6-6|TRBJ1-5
TGTGCCAGCAGTTACCGGACAGGGGACAATCAGCCCCAGCATTTT
CASSYRTGDNQPQHF
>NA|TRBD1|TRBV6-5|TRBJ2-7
TGTGCCAGCAGCCGACAGGGCGGGCCCTACGAGCAGTACTTC
CASSRQGGPYEQYF
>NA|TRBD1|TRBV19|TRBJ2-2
TGTGCCAGTATCCCGGACAGGCGGGTCGGGAAGCTGTTTTTT
CASIPDRRVGKLFF